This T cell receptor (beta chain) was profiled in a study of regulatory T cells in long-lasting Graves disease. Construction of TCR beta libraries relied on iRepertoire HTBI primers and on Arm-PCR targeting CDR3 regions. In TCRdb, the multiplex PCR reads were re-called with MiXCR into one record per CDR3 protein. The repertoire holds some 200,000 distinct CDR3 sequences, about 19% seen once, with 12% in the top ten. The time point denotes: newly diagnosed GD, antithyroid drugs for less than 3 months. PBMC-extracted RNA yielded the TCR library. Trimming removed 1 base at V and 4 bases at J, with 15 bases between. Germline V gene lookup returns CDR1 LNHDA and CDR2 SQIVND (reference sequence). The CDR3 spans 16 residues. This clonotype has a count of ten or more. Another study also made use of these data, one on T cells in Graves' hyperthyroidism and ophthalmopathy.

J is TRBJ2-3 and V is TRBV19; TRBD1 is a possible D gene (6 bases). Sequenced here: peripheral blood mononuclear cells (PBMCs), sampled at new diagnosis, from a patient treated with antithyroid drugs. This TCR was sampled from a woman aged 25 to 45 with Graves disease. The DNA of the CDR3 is TGTGCCAGTAGTATAGGGTTAGCCCAGGGGCCAGATACGCAGTATTTT. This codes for CASSIGLAQGPDTQYF.